This T cell receptor beta chain was observed in a study of early T cells in non-severe SARS-CoV-2 infection. Study at large: It was bulk RNA from unsorted whole blood that was sequenced, and the chains were unpaired. Study conclusions and caveats: In VDJdb matching, anti-spike CD8 responses were favored while private and CD4 specificities went missing.

Unique molecular identifiers tagged individual cDNA molecules. TCRdb reanalysed the 5' RACE reads using MiXCR and keeps one entry per CDR3 protein. Of some 80,000 distinct CDR3 sequences in the sample, roughly an eighth were seen once. About this clonotype itself: What it binds is not known.

This CDR3 is 15 amino acids long. Germline CDR1 reads SEHNR; CDR2 reads FQNEAQ (reference sequence). The ends were cut back, 5 bases at V and 0 bases at J, with 11 bases in the middle. The TCR sequence derives from an adult who was a healthcare worker with PCR-confirmed SARS-CoV-2 infection or an uninfected control (not recorded which). The donor label of this sample is uncertain. The rearrangement uses TRBV7-9 and TRBJ1-5; D remains ambiguous. Material: whole blood, obtained at baseline. The CDR3 DNA is TGTGCCAGCAGCCCTGGACGTAATAGCAATCAGCCCCAGCATTTT. Protein sequence: CASSPGRNSNQPQHF.